The 8 T cell receptor beta chains below all came from one sample that was sequenced in a study of control samples from healthy donors and cancer patients. The protocol was immunoSEQ multiplex PCR, while the TCRdb copy is restricted to in-frame clones and leaves out a portion. Of approximately 97,000 clones in the sample, around 88% were seen once. Source material: blood. The receptors stem from a man aged 30 to 39 in good health.

The J gene is TRBJ1-5, the V gene TRBV19; D call uncertain. Per the germline V gene, CDR1 is LNHDA and CDR2 is SQIVND (reference sequence). There are 15 residues in the CDR3. The V gene lost 3 bases and the J gene lost 3 bases, with 12 bases spanning the gap. This CDR3 is CASSIYFDYNQPQHF. In DNA form, the CDR3 reads TGTGCCAGTAGTATCTACTTCGATTACAATCAGCCCCAGCATTTT.

This clone came up once. As DNA, the CDR3 is TGTGCCTGGAGCGGGACAGCAAGGGTTAGCAATCAGCCCCAGCATTTT. This translates into CAWSGTARVSNQPQHF. The chain is built from TRBV30 and TRBJ1-5, with 7 bases aligning to TRBD1. The CDR3 consists of 16 residues. V lost 3 bases to trimming and J lost 0 bases; unmatched junction nucleotides: 8. In germline, CDR1 is GTSNPN, CDR2 SVGIG (reference sequence).

V gene TRBV14 combines with J gene TRBJ1-1; a possible D gene is TRBD1 (5 bases). Germline-derived CDR1 and CDR2 are SGHDN and FVKESK. The CDR3 spans 16 residues. V was trimmed by 1 base and J by 0 bases, leaving 12 bases between them. CDR3 bases: TGTGCCAGCAGCCAAGTGCCCGGGACCGTGAACACTGAAGCTTTCTTT. Translation gives CASSQVPGTVNTEAFF. Full variable domain (remainder filled in from reference TRBV14 and TRBJ1-1): EAGVTQFPSHSVIEKGQTVTLRCDPISGHDNLYWYRRVMGKEIKFLLHFVKESKQDESGMPNNRFLAERTGGTYSTLKVQPAELEDSGVYFCASSQVPGTVNTEAFFGQGTRLTVV.

The chain joins TRBV6-1 to TRBJ1-5; no reliable D call. V gave up 1 base and J gave up 0 bases, with 10 bases separating them. CDR1 and CDR2 from the germline V gene are MNHNS and SASEGT. The CDR3 length is 16 residues. DNA of the CDR3: TGTGCCAGCAGTGAAGACAGTCCGTATAGCAATCAGCCCCAGCATTTT. Translated: CASSEDSPYSNQPQHF.

The chain is built from TRBV29-1 and TRBJ2-1; D possibly uses TRBD1 or TRBD2 (5 bases each). Germline V gene sequence: CDR1 SQVTM, CDR2 ANQGSEA. The V gene lost 8 bases and the J gene lost 6 bases, with 23 bases spanning the gap. CDR3 length equals 15 residues. The CDR3 nucleotides read TGCAGCTCGGTGAGGGGAGACAGTCCCTTCAATGAGCAGTTCTTC. Its translation is CSSVRGDSPFNEQFF.

The rearrangement links TRBV6-5 to TRBJ2-3; D gene ambiguous. There are 12 residues in the CDR3. Trimming shortened V by 0 bases and J by 6 bases, and 4 bases separated the two germline ends. Looked up from germline, CDR1 is MNHEY and CDR2 is SVGAGI. CDR3 nucleotide sequence: TGTGCCAGCAGTTACTCTTTGGATACGCAGTATTTT. Translated: CASSYSLDTQYF.

The V call is TRBV9, the J call TRBJ1-1, with D maybe TRBD1 (6 bases). Between the trimmed V and J ends, which lost 3 bases and 4 bases, there was a span of 16 bases. The CDR3 extends over 15 amino acids. CDR1 SGDLS and CDR2 YYNGEE come from the germline V gene. The CDR3 DNA is TGTGCCAGCAGCGGGGGGCTTCGGGCGGGCACTGAAGCTTTCTTT. Encoded protein: CASSGGLRAGTEAFF. The full variable domain, completed using reference TRBV9 and TRBJ1-1, is DSGVTQTPKHLITATGQRVTLRCSPRSGDLSVYWYQQSLDQGLQFLIQYYNGEERAKGNILERFSAQQFPDLHSELNLSSLELGDSALYFCASSGGLRAGTEAFFGQGTRLTVV.

The chain employs TRBV7-2 and TRBJ2-3; TRBD2 matches at 12 bases. CDR1 is SGHTA, CDR2 FQGNSA, per germline. V lost 4 bases to trimming and J lost 4 bases; unmatched junction nucleotides: 3. The CDR3 loop spans 15 amino acids. The CDR3 region has the DNA TGTGCCAGCAGCTCGACTAGCGGGAGTTCAGATACGCAGTATTTT. It is translated as CASSSTSGSSDTQYF.